The present entry profiles one T cell receptor beta chain with its context. These data belong to a study of T cell changes during pregnancy in multiple sclerosis. TCRdb's copy holds only in-frame clones and misses some; the assay was immunoSEQ multiplex PCR. In the table there are about 53,000 clones, about 90% of which are singletons. The CDR3 spans 16 residues. CDR1 is LGHNA and CDR2 is YSLEER in the germline V gene. The J segment lost 5 bases and the V segment lost 6 bases, leaving 10 bases of the junction unmatched. The TCR originated in a female donor in good health, enrolled as a control in a pregnancy study. This specimen consisted of peripheral blood, obtained after pregnancy. V gene TRBV4-3 combines with J gene TRBJ2-1, with 10 bases that match TRBD2. The CDR3 DNA reads TGCGCCAGCAGGGACCTCGAGCGGGGGGGCCACAATGAGCAGTTCTTC. This codes for CASRDLERGGHNEQFF.